Below are 18 T cell receptor beta chains sequenced from a single sample in a study of patients and donors after allogeneic stem cell transplantation. One entry per CDR3 protein results from TCRdb running MiXCR on the RT-PCR reads. The sample contains about 200,000 distinct CDR3 sequences, 35% to 50% of which appear only once. Source material: blood, either unsorted or a sorted T cell fraction (not recorded which). The receptors stem from a human donor who was either an allogeneic HSCT recipient or a stem cell or donor lymphocyte infusion donor (not recorded which). It is not recorded whose cells these are; they may come from a transplant donor.

CDR3 sequence reads: CASSFSGPTDTQYF. For the CDR3, the DNA is TGTGCCAGCAGCTTCAGCGGACCCACAGATACGCAGTATTTT. The chain recombines TRBV5-4 with TRBJ2-3; D might be TRBD2 (5 bases). The CDR3 spans 14 residues. V lost 2 bases to trimming and J lost 2 bases, with 9 bases between them. Per germline, CDR1 SGHNT and CDR2 YYREEE (reference sequence).

The genes are TRBV7-9 and TRBJ2-1, with 7 bases identical to TRBD2. CDR3 length equals 15 residues. CDR1 is SEHNR, CDR2 FQNEAQ, per germline (reference sequence). With 5 bases clipped from V and 0 bases from J, the junction kept 4 bases outside the gene matches. CDR3 protein: CASSRLAVSYNEQFF. CDR3 sequence (DNA): TGTGCCAGCAGCCGCCTAGCGGTCTCCTACAATGAGCAGTTCTTC.

The CDR3 DNA sequence: TGCAGCGTTGAAGGGACTAGCGGGGCGAGCTCCTACAATGAGCAGTTCTTC. Residues: CSVEGTSGASSYNEQFF. The genes are TRBV29-1 and TRBJ2-1; TRBD2 matches 12 bases. The CDR3 extends over 17 amino acids. The germline gives CDR1 SQVTM, CDR2 ANQGSEA. J gave up 0 bases and V 1 base, and 4 bases lay outside the gene matches.

This clonotype was detected only a few times. The chain is built from TRBV7-2 and TRBJ1-3; a possible D gene is TRBD1 (5 bases). The germline CDR1 and CDR2 sequences are SGHTA and FQGNSA. This CDR3 spans 16 amino acids. The V gene lost 0 bases and the J gene lost 0 bases, with 9 bases spanning the gap. CDR3 nucleotides: TGTGCCAGCAGCTTAGCCGGGGCGTTCTCTGGAAACACCATATATTTT. Residues: CASSLAGAFSGNTIYF.

This clonotype was seen only a few times. This chain joins TRBV9 and TRBJ1-1, with D uncertain. The CDR3 length is 13 residues. In germline, CDR1 is SGDLS, CDR2 YYNGEE. Trimming took 0 bases from V and 3 from J, leaving 6 bases between them. Here the CDR3 DNA reads TGTGCCAGCAGCGTAGGTGGTCACACTGAAGCTTTCTTT. Translation gives CASSVGGHTEAFF.

This sequence joins TRBV5-1 and TRBJ2-1, with 11 nucleotides matching TRBD2. CDR1 and CDR2 (germline): SGHRS, YFSETQ. Germline trimming cut 4 bases from V and 3 bases from J; bases unmatched to any gene: 3. CDR3 length equals 15 residues. The CDR3 reads CASSQTSGNYNEQFF. The DNA of the CDR3 is TGCGCCAGCAGCCAGACTAGCGGGAACTACAATGAGCAGTTCTTC.

This clonotype was picked up a small number of times. The rearrangement links TRBV28 to TRBJ2-1; D remains unclear. Deletions cut 4 bases from V and 4 bases from J, with 8 bases between. This CDR3 spans 13 amino acids. Per germline, CDR1 MDHEN and CDR2 SYDVKM. In DNA, the CDR3 is TGTGCCAGCAGTTCGCATCCATACAATGAGCAGTTCTTC. Translating it yields CASSSHPYNEQFF.

This clonotype occurred a few times. This chain joins TRBV12-3 or TRBV12-4 and TRBJ1-1; D may be TRBD1 (5 bases). V was pared by 6 bases and J by 6 bases, with 5 bases between. The CDR3 sequence is 10 residues long. In DNA, the CDR3 is TGTGCCAGCAGGGGACCTGAAGCTTTCTTT. It encodes CASRGPEAFF.

This clonotype was counted only a few times. The chain links TRBV2 to TRBJ1-5; TRBD1 might be the D (5 bases). The V gene's germline CDR1 is SNHLY and CDR2 FYNNEI. Between the trimmed V and J ends, which lost 2 bases and 9 bases, there was a span of 14 bases. The CDR3 spans 14 residues. This CDR3 reads CASSEQPLRGPQHF. The CDR3 nucleotides are TGTGCCAGCAGTGAACAGCCGTTGAGGGGGCCCCAGCATTTT. Variable domain in full (rest from reference TRBV2 and TRBJ1-5): EPEVTQTPSHQVTQMGQEVILRCVPISNHLYFYWYRQILGQKVEFLVSFYNNEISEKSEIFDDQFSVERPDGSNFTLKIRSTKLEDSAMYFCASSEQPLRGPQHFGDGTRLSIL.

This clonotype has ten or more counts. The chain employs TRBV11-2 and TRBJ1-2; D is perhaps TRBD1 (5 bases). CDR3 length: 15 amino acids. Germline-derived CDR1 and CDR2 are SGHAT and FQNNGV. The ends were cut back, 3 bases at V and 4 bases at J, with 15 bases in the middle. CDR3 in amino acids: CASSLRAEGPYGYTF. Here the CDR3 DNA reads TGTGCCAGCAGCTTGCGGGCCGAGGGGCCCTATGGCTACACCTTC.

V gene TRBV7-7 combines with J gene TRBJ2-5; 8 nucleotides align to TRBD1. Trimming at V came to 2 bases and at J to 4 bases, leaving 6 bases not matched to a gene. The CDR3 contains 15 residues. The V gene's germline CDR1 is SSHAT and CDR2 FNYEAQ (reference sequence). The CDR3 region is CASSLQRTGSETQYF. The CDR3 DNA is TGTGCCAGCAGCTTACAGAGGACAGGGTCAGAGACCCAGTACTTC.

CDR3 nucleotides: TGTGCCAGCAGCTTAGACGTAGGGGCCTCTGGAAACACCATATATTTT. Translated: CASSLDVGASGNTIYF. The rearrangement uses TRBV7-9 and TRBJ1-3; D might be TRBD1 (5 bases). Per the germline V gene, CDR1 is SEHNR and CDR2 is FQNEAQ (reference sequence). The CDR3 has 16 residues. Trimming pared 1 base from V and 0 bases from J, leaving 10 bases between. The full variable domain, in which reference TRBV7-9 and TRBJ1-3 provide the parts outside the CDR3, is DTGVSQNPRHKITKRGQNVTFRCDPISEHNRLYWYRQTLGQGPEFLTYFQNEAQLEKSRLLSDRFSAERPKGSFSTLEIQRTEQGDSAMYLCASSLDVGASGNTIYFGEGSWLTVV.

This clonotype has more than one count but fewer than ten. The chain is built from TRBV29-1 and TRBJ1-1; D unresolved. In germline, CDR1 is SQVTM, CDR2 ANQGSEA. The CDR3 extends over 12 amino acids. With 7 bases removed from V and 0 bases from J, the gap between germline ends came to 9 bases. CDR3 nucleotide sequence: TGCAGCGGGGCAGAAATGAACACTGAAGCTTTCTTT. Translating gives CSGAEMNTEAFF.

V gene TRBV12-3 or TRBV12-4 combines with J gene TRBJ1-2, with D perhaps matching TRBD1 (6 bases). Trimming pared 5 bases from V and 4 bases from J, leaving 11 bases between. The CDR3 consists of 13 residues. CDR3 coding DNA: TGTGCCAGCAGTACGTACAGGGTCTATGGCTACACCTTC. Translation gives CASSTYRVYGYTF.

The gene calls are TRBV27 and TRBJ2-1; the D call may be TRBD1 or TRBD2 (6 bases each). CDR3 size: 12 residues. The V gene lost 6 bases and the J gene lost 9 bases, with 12 bases spanning the gap. Germline lookup yields CDR1 MNHEY and CDR2 SMNVEV (reference sequence). The CDR3 sequence is CASSPGGGEQFF. CDR3 nucleotide sequence: TGTGCCAGCAGCCCCGGAGGGGGTGAGCAGTTCTTC.

This chain uses TRBV7-9 with TRBJ1-4; D is undetermined. CDR1 SEHNR and CDR2 FQNEAQ come from the germline V gene (reference sequence). The V gene lost 3 bases and the J gene lost 8 bases, with 10 bases spanning the gap. The CDR3 is 13 amino acids. CDR3 DNA: TGTGCCAGCAGCTTTGTAGCCCAGGAAAAACTGTTTTTT. It codes for CASSFVAQEKLFF.

This rearrangement joins TRBV7-6 to TRBJ1-4; D might be TRBD1 (5 bases). Trimming cost V 5 bases and J 4 bases, with 17 bases left between them. Germline values: CDR1 SGHVS, CDR2 FNYEAQ. The CDR3 sequence is 16 residues long. The CDR3 sequence is CASSAIPGRDNEKLFF. The DNA for the CDR3 is TGTGCCAGCAGCGCCATCCCGGGACGTGATAATGAAAAACTGTTTTTT.

The chain links TRBV7-9 to TRBJ1-2, with D possibly being TRBD1 (6 bases). Trimming removed 5 bases from V and 4 bases from J, with 17 bases in between. Germline values: CDR1 SEHNR, CDR2 FQNEAQ (reference sequence). This CDR3 region has 15 residues. In DNA form, the CDR3 reads TGTGCCAGCAGCCCACAGGGAGGGGACGTCTATGGCTACACCTTC. This translates into CASSPQGGDVYGYTF.